These T cell receptor beta chains were read from a single sample in a study of shared clonotypes between healthy human individuals. Using immunoSEQ multiplex PCR, the repertoire was profiled, and TCRdb retains in-frame clones only, with some absent. Of 2 million to 2.5 million clones detected, 95% appear once; the ten largest clones hold roughly 0.13%. Sequencing input: naive CD4+ T cells sorted from blood. These receptors originate from a man between 18 and 29 years old in good health. Both conserved end residues are part of each CDR3. D genes are given only for firm matches. A clone size is listed for some rows: how often the clone was seen (once, few, many), or a class if it is expanded.

v_call,d_call,clone_size,j_call,cdr3_aa,cdr3_nt
TRBV11-3,-,-,TRBJ1-5,CASSSKVGEHQPQHF,TGTGCCAGCAGCTCGAAAGTCGGGGAACATCAGCCCCAGCATTTT
TRBV10-3,TRBD2,-,TRBJ2-1,CAISPTSGADNEQFF,TGTGCCATCAGCCCGACTAGCGGGGCCGACAATGAGCAGTTCTTC
TRBV6-5,-,-,TRBJ1-1,CASSLGAARGAFF,TGTGCCAGCAGTCTTGGGGCGGCGAGGGGCGCTTTCTTT
TRBV28,-,once,TRBJ1-1,CASSVGTVNTEAFF,TGTGCCAGCAGTGTGGGGACCGTGAACACTGAAGCTTTCTTT
TRBV6-5,-,-,TRBJ2-1,CASSYSGYNEQFF,TGTGCCAGCAGTTACTCTGGGTACAATGAGCAGTTCTTC
TRBV9,TRBD1,-,TRBJ1-1,CASSVYGTGGEAFF,TGTGCCAGCAGCGTATACGGGACAGGGGGCGAAGCTTTCTTT
TRBV28,-,-,TRBJ2-1,CASRTPNNEQFF,TGTGCCAGCAGAACACCAAACAATGAGCAGTTCTTC
TRBV5-4,-,-,TRBJ1-2,CASSLDQGQWRGYTF,TGTGCCAGCAGCTTGGACCAGGGGCAATGGAGGGGCTACACCTTC
TRBV28,-,-,TRBJ2-7,CASSFGGSSYEQYF,TGTGCCAGCAGTTTCGGGGGAAGCTCCTACGAGCAGTACTTC
TRBV27,TRBD2,-,TRBJ2-3,CASNKLAGGPWGTDTQYF,TGTGCCAGCAACAAACTAGCGGGGGGGCCTTGGGGCACAGATACGCAGTATTTT
TRBV11-2,-,-,TRBJ2-7,CASSNLPKPYEQYF,TGTGCCAGCAGCAACCTTCCGAAACCCTACGAGCAGTACTTC
TRBV12-5,-,-,TRBJ1-6,CASGTPGTESYNSPLHF,TGTGCTAGTGGCACCCCCGGGACTGAATCCTATAATTCACCCCTCCACTTT
TRBV4-1,TRBD2,-,TRBJ2-3,CASSPLGLPSGGTDTQYF,TGCGCCAGCAGCCCCCTAGGGCTCCCTAGCGGGGGTACAGATACGCAGTATTTT
TRBV6-1,TRBD1,-,TRBJ1-4,CASRAAGGEKLFF,TGTGCCAGCAGGGCGGCAGGGGGGGAAAAACTGTTTTTT
TRBV19,TRBD2,-,TRBJ2-7,CASSPRGLVYEQYF,TGTGCCAGTAGCCCAAGGGGACTAGTTTACGAGCAGTACTTC
TRBV7-2,TRBD2,-,TRBJ2-1,CASSLEGRGEQFF,TGTGCCAGCAGCTTAGAAGGGCGGGGGGAGCAGTTCTTC
TRBV10-3,-,-,TRBJ2-5,CAISEGLPRGETQYF,TGTGCCATCAGTGAAGGACTTCCACGAGGGGAGACCCAGTACTTC
TRBV10-3,TRBD1,-,TRBJ1-1,CAISGQGPYPTEAFF,TGTGCCATCAGTGGACAGGGGCCATACCCCACTGAAGCTTTCTTT
TRBV7-2,-,-,TRBJ1-4,CASSLDGWEKLFF,TGTGCCAGCAGCTTAGATGGTTGGGAAAAACTGTTTTTT
TRBV5-1,TRBD1,-,TRBJ2-1,CASSLDVRAGGTEQFF,TGCGCCAGCAGCTTGGACGTAAGGGCAGGGGGCACTGAGCAGTTCTTC
TRBV19,-,-,TRBJ2-7,CASSIGRTPAYEQYF,TGTGCCAGTAGTATAGGGAGGACACCAGCCTACGAGCAGTACTTC
TRBV5-6,-,once,TRBJ1-5,CASSFSGGASSNQPQHF,TGTGCCAGCAGCTTCTCGGGAGGGGCCAGTAGCAATCAGCCCCAGCATTTT
TRBV6-1,-,-,TRBJ1-5,CASSEAFRNQPQHF,TGTGCCAGCAGTGAAGCTTTCCGAAATCAGCCCCAGCATTTT
TRBV28,-,-,TRBJ1-1,CASTPRGYTEAFF,TGTGCCAGCACCCCCCGCGGATACACTGAAGCTTTCTTT
TRBV7-2,TRBD1,-,TRBJ2-7,CASSRDSGEQYF,TGTGCCAGCAGCCGGGACAGCGGCGAGCAGTACTTC
TRBV12-2,-,-,TRBJ2-1,CASRLGTGTSGRGYNEQFF,TGTGCAAGTCGCTTAGGGACCGGGACTAGCGGGAGGGGTTACAATGAGCAGTTCTTC
TRBV27,TRBD2,-,TRBJ2-1,CASTSISAGGLDEQFF,TGTGCCAGCACTTCTATCTCAGCGGGGGGGCTTGATGAGCAGTTCTTC
TRBV7-8,-,-,TRBJ2-7,CASSFWTAGGQPVSGEQYF,TGTGCCAGCAGCTTCTGGACAGCCGGGGGACAGCCGGTATCCGGCGAGCAGTACTTC
TRBV20-1,-,few,TRBJ1-6,CSASRGSPLHF,TGCAGTGCTAGCAGGGGTTCACCCCTCCACTTT
TRBV4-2,-,-,TRBJ1-1,CASSQFALNTEAFF,TGTGCCAGCAGCCAATTTGCTCTGAACACTGAAGCTTTCTTT
TRBV12-5,-,once,TRBJ2-2,CASGSRVLNTGELFF,TGTGCTAGTGGTTCGAGGGTTCTTAACACCGGGGAGCTGTTTTTT
TRBV6-5,-,-,TRBJ1-1,CASSYGTEAFF,TGTGCCAGCAGTTATGGGACTGAAGCTTTCTTT
TRBV27,TRBD1,-,TRBJ2-6,CASGTASGANVLTF,TGTGCTTCCGGGACAGCCTCTGGGGCCAACGTCCTGACTTTC
TRBV10-3,TRBD1,-,TRBJ2-5,CAISESRSQGNQETQYF,TGTGCCATCAGTGAGTCGAGATCACAGGGGAATCAAGAGACCCAGTACTTC
TRBV7-2,TRBD1,-,TRBJ1-1,CATTLDRVGTEAFF,TGTGCCACCACCCTGGACAGGGTTGGCACTGAAGCTTTCTTT
TRBV9,-,once,TRBJ2-3,CASSVASRPADTQYF,TGTGCCAGCAGCGTAGCTTCTCGACCGGCAGATACGCAGTATTTT
TRBV2,-,-,TRBJ1-2,CASSEGLYGYTF,TGTGCCAGCAGTGAAGGACTCTATGGCTACACCTTC
TRBV15,-,-,TRBJ1-2,CATSRDPGTNYGYTF,TGTGCCACCAGCAGAGATCCGGGTACTAACTATGGCTACACCTTC
TRBV18,-,-,TRBJ2-4,CASSPGGRAKNIQYF,TGTGCCAGCTCACCAGGGGGCAGGGCCAAAAACATTCAGTACTTC
TRBV6-5,TRBD2,-,TRBJ2-7,CASSWTSASSYEQYF,TGTGCCAGCAGTTGGACTAGCGCTAGCTCCTACGAGCAGTACTTC